The 16 T cell receptor beta chains reported below all come from one sample, sequenced in a study of CD4+ T cells in melanoma. This table comes from immunoSEQ multiplex PCR, and its TCRdb copy is limited to in-frame clones, with some not included. The profile shows some 9,700 clones, about 78% of them singletons. Sequencing was performed on tumor tissue. These receptors originate from a human donor with melanoma.

The chain combines TRBV6-5 with TRBJ1-1; TRBD1 agrees at 7 bases. This CDR3 is 14 amino acids long. The V gene end was trimmed by 6 bases and the J gene end by 6 bases; junction bases not matched to a gene: 10. The germline V gene has CDR1 MNHEY and CDR2 SVGAGI. CDR3 in amino acids: CASSRITGVPEAFF. The CDR3 DNA follows: TGTGCCAGCAGCCGCATTACAGGGGTACCTGAAGCTTTCTTT.

This sequence joins TRBV7-2 and TRBJ1-5; no clear D. The CDR3 length is 13 residues. Trimming cost V 5 bases and J 6 bases, with 11 bases left between them. The germline gives CDR1 SGHTA, CDR2 FQGNSA. In nucleotides, the CDR3 is TGTGCCAGCAGCGCGAGGGTCGCTCAGCCCCAGCATTTT. This gives the protein CASSARVAQPQHF.

This rearrangement joins TRBV6-5 to TRBJ1-1, with 7 bases that match TRBD1. The CDR3 spans 14 residues. Germline-derived CDR1 and CDR2 are MNHEY and SVGAGI. V trimming: 5 bases; J trimming: 10 bases; junction bases outside the gene matches: 13. CDR3 amino acids: CASSRGQDGSGAFF. The CDR3 region has the DNA TGTGCCAGCAGTCGCGGACAGGACGGTAGTGGAGCTTTCTTT.

The chain employs TRBV27 and TRBJ2-7, with TRBD1 matching 7 bases. CDR1 MNHEY and CDR2 SMNVEV come from the germline V gene (reference sequence). The CDR3 is 16 residues long. The V segment lost 3 bases and the J segment 4 bases; nucleotides outside the gene matches: 12. The chain's CDR3 is CASSFSWAAQGYEQYF. CDR3 coding DNA: TGTGCCAGCAGTTTCAGCTGGGCGGCACAGGGGTACGAGCAGTACTTC.

This clone came up once. The J gene is TRBJ2-3, the V gene TRBV5-1, with 7 bases fitting TRBD2. This CDR3 spans 13 amino acids. After removal of 3 bases from V and 5 bases from J, the junction contained 3 bases not matched to a gene. Germline V CDR1 and CDR2: SGHRS, YFSETQ. CDR3 sequence reads: CASSSSSGDTQYF. The CDR3 DNA follows: TGCGCCAGCAGCTCCTCTAGCGGAGATACGCAGTATTTT.

This chain joins TRBV5-4 and TRBJ2-7; D remains ambiguous. Trimming took 7 bases from V and 2 from J, leaving 16 bases between them. Looked up from germline, CDR1 is SGHNT and CDR2 is YYREEE (reference sequence). The CDR3 contains 14 residues. DNA of the CDR3: TGTGCCAGCGGGTGGGCCGAGAGCCCCTACGAGCAGTACTTC. Amino acid sequence: CASGWAESPYEQYF.

In DNA, the CDR3 is TGTGCCAGCAGCCTAGTCGAACAGGGGTATGGCTACACCTTC. Protein product: CASSLVEQGYGYTF. V is TRBV11-2 and J is TRBJ1-2, with 7 positions matching TRBD1. CDR3 size: 14 residues. After removal of 5 bases from V and 5 bases from J, the junction contained 8 bases not matched to a gene. CDR1 is SGHAT, CDR2 FQNNGV, per germline.

V and J are TRBV7-2 and TRBJ1-4; 9 bases map to TRBD1. V was clipped by 5 bases and J by 7 bases; unmatched bases: 8. This CDR3 is 15 amino acids long. Germline V gene lookup returns CDR1 SGHTA and CDR2 FQGNSA. CDR3 bases: TGTGCCAGCAGCACAAAACAGGGGGCCGTTGAAAAACTGTTTTTT. Residues: CASSTKQGAVEKLFF.

The genes are TRBV11-2 and TRBJ2-5; 11 bases agree with TRBD1. Looked up from germline, CDR1 is SGHAT and CDR2 is FQNNGV. V shed 3 bases, J shed 5 bases, and the junction held 2 bases outside the gene matches. The CDR3 length is 14 residues. As DNA, the CDR3 is TGTGCCAGCAGCTTGGACAGGGGGCGGGAGACCCAGTACTTC. It yields the protein CASSLDRGRETQYF.

This sequence joins TRBV7-2 and TRBJ2-7, with TRBD1 identical over 12 bases. Unmatched junction bases numbered 6, after V lost 5 bases and J lost 1 base. Germline V lookup: CDR1 SGHTA, CDR2 FQGNSA. The CDR3 runs to 16 residues. CDR3 in amino acids: CASSGGQGAISYEQYF. The CDR3 DNA reads TGTGCCAGCAGCGGGGGACAGGGGGCCATATCCTACGAGCAGTACTTC.

This chain uses TRBV7-9 with TRBJ2-1, with D possibly TRBD2 on 5 matching bases. V was clipped by 0 bases and J by 5 bases, with 11 bases between them. CDR1 is SEHNR, CDR2 FQNEAQ, per germline (reference sequence). This CDR3 has 15 residues. This CDR3 reads CASSLAGLVHNEQFF. As DNA, the CDR3 is TGTGCCAGCAGCTTAGCCGGACTCGTACACAATGAGCAGTTCTTC.

The chain employs TRBV5-5 and TRBJ2-5, with 13 bases lining up with TRBD2. With V trimmed by 2 bases and J by 5 bases, 6 bases remained unmatched. CDR1 and CDR2 (germline): SGHKS, YYEKEE (reference sequence). The CDR3 has 16 residues. As DNA, the CDR3 is TGTGCCAGCAGCTTAGAACTAGCGGGGGGGCGGGAGACCCAGTACTTC. Its protein is CASSLELAGGRETQYF.

This clone was counted between two and nine times. The genes are TRBV10-2 and TRBJ2-1; D not resolved. The CDR3 totals 14 residues. V gave up 8 bases and J gave up 6 bases, with 17 bases separating them. CDR1 is WSHSY, CDR2 SAAADI, per germline. CDR3 DNA: TGCGCCAGCCTAGGAGAACGATTGGGCAATGAGCAGTTCTTC. Its protein product is CASLGERLGNEQFF.

The gene calls are TRBV5-1 and TRBJ2-1; unclear D gene. In germline, CDR1 is SGHRS, CDR2 YFSETQ. The CDR3 spans 13 residues. V was trimmed by 7 bases and J by 6 bases, leaving 14 bases between them. The CDR3: CASPSFRRNEQFF. CDR3 nucleotides: TGCGCCAGCCCGAGTTTCCGTCGCAATGAGCAGTTCTTC.

The chain has TRBV4-1 and TRBJ2-1; 7 nucleotides align to TRBD2. J lost 10 bases, V lost 0 bases, and 3 bases had no gene match. Germline loops: CDR1 MGHRA, CDR2 YSYEKL. This CDR3 is 13 amino acids long. CDR3 region: CASSQDLAGEQFF. In DNA, the CDR3 is TGCGCCAGCAGCCAAGATTTAGCGGGCGAGCAGTTCTTC.

V and J are TRBV11-1 and TRBJ2-5, with D tentatively TRBD1 (6 bases). The CDR3 runs to 14 residues. Germline CDR1 is SGHAT and CDR2 is FQDESV (reference sequence). Trimming shortened V by 0 bases and J by 5 bases, and 10 bases separated the two germline ends. CDR3 nucleotide sequence: TGTGCCAGCAGCTTAGCGGGGGCTGGGGAGACCCAGTACTTC. As protein: CASSLAGAGETQYF.